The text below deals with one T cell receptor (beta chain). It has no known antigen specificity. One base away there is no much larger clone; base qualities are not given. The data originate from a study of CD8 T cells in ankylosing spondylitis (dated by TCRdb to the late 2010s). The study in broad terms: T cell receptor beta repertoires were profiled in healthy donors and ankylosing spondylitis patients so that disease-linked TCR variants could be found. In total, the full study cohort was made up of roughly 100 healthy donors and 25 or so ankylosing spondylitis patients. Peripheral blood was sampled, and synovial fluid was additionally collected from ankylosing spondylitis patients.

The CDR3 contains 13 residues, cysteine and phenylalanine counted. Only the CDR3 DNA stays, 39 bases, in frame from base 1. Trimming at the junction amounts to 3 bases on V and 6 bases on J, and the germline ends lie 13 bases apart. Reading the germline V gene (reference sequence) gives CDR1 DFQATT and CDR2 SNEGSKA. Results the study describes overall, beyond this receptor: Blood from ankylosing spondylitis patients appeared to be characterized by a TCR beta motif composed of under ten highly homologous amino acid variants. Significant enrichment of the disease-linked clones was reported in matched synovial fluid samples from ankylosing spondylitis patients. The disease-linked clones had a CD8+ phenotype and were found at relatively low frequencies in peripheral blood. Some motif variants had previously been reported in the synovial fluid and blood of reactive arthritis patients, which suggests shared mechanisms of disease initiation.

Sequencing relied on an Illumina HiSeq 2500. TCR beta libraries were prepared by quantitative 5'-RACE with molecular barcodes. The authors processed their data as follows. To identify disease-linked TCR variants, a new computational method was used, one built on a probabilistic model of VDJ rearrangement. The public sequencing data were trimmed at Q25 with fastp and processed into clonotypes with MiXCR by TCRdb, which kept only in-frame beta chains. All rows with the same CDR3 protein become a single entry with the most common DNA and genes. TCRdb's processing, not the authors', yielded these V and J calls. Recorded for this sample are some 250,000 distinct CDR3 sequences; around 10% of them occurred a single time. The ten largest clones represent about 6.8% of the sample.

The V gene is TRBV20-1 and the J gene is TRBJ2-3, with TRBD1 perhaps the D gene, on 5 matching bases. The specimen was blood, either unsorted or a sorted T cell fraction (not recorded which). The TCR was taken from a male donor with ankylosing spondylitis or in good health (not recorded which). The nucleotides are TGCAGTGCTAGCTTCCAGGGTCCCGATACGCAGTATTTT. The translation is CSASFQGPDTQYF.